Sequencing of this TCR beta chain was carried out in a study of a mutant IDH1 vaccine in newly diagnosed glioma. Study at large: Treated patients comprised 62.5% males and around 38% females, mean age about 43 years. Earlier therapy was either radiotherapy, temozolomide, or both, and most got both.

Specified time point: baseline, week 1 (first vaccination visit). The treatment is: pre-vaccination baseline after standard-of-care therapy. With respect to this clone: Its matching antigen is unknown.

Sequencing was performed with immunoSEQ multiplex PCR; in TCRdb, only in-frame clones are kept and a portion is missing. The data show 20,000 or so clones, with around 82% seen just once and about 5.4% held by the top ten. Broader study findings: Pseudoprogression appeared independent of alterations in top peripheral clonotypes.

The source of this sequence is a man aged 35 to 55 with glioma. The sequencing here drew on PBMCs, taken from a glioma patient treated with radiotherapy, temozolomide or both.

For the CDR3, the DNA is TGCAGCGTTGATGGGACTAGCTACGAGCAGTACTTC. It is translated as CSVDGTSYEQYF. The rearrangement uses TRBV29-1 and TRBJ2-7, with 8 nucleotides matching TRBD2. Germline lookup yields CDR1 SQVTM and CDR2 ANQGSEA. The CDR3 runs 12 residues. Trimming removed 3 bases from V and 3 bases from J; junction bases left unmatched: 1.